This T cell receptor beta chain was sequenced during a study of T cells after yellow fever vaccination. In this sample, this clonotype turned up a few times. The CDR3 length is 11 residues. Per the germline V gene, CDR1 is DFQATT and CDR2 is SNEGSKA (reference sequence). TCRdb processed the 5' RACE reads anew with MiXCR; each CDR3 protein has one entry. This sample has around 250,000 distinct CDR3 sequences, with around 5.3% found just once. This clonotype was sampled from a young man who received the YFV17D yellow fever vaccine. The chain is built from TRBV20-1 and TRBJ2-6, with D possibly matching TRBD1 (5 bases). The material was CD4+ T cells sorted from PBMCs, obtained on the day of the yellow fever booster vaccination. CDR3 coding DNA: TGCGGGGCCTCTGGGGCCAACGTCCTGACTTTC. Its protein is CGASGANVLTF.